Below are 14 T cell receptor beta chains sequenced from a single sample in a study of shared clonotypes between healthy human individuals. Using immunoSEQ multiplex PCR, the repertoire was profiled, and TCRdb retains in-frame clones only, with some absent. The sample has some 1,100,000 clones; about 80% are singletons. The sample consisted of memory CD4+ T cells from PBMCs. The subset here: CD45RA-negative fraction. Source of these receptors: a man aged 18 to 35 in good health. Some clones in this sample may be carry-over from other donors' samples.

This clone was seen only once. CDR3 nucleotides: TGTGCCAGCAGTAACGGGGGACAACCCTATGGCTACACCTTC. This encodes CASSNGGQPYGYTF. V is TRBV6-6 and J is TRBJ1-2, with a tentative D call TRBD1 (6 bases). The V end was cut by 5 bases, the J end by 4 bases, with 14 bases between. CDR1 is MNHNY, CDR2 SVGAGI, per germline (reference sequence). The CDR3 length is 14 residues.

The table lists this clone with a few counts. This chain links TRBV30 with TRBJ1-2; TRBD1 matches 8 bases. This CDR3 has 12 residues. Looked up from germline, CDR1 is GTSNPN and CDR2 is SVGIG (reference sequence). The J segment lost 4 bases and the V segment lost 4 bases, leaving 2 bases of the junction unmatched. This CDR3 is CAWKQGGYGYTF. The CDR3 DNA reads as TGTGCCTGGAAACAGGGGGGCTATGGCTACACCTTC.

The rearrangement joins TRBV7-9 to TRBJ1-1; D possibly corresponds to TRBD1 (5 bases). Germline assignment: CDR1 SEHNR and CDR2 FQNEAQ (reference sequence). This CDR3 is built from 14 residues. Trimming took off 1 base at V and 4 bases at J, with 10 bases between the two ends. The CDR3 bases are TGTGCCAGCAGCTTAGGAGGGGACCTCACTGAAGCTTTCTTT. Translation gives CASSLGGDLTEAFF.

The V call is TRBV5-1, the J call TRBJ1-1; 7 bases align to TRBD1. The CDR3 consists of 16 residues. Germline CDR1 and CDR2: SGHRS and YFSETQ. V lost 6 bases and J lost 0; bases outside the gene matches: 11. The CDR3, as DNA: TGCGCCAGCACCTGGACAGGTACTCGCATGAACACTGAAGCTTTCTTT. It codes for CASTWTGTRMNTEAFF.

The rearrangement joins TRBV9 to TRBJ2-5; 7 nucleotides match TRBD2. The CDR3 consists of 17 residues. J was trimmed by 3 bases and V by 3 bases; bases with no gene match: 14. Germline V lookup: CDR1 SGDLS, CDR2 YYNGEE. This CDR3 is CASSGGNLAVEKETQYF. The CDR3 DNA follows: TGTGCCAGCAGCGGAGGTAATCTAGCGGTGGAGAAAGAGACCCAGTACTTC.

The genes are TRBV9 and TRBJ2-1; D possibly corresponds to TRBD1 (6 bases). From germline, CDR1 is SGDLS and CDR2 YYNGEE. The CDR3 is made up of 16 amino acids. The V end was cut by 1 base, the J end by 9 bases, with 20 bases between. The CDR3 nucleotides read TGTGCCAGCAGCGTATCCCCTTGGGACATGGAAACTGAGCAGTTCTTC. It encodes CASSVSPWDMETEQFF.

The DNA for the CDR3 is TGTGCCAGCAGCCGGACTAGCGGGACTCGGTTCTTC. Amino acid sequence: CASSRTSGTRFF. The V and J genes are TRBV5-8 and TRBJ2-1, with TRBD2 matching over 12 bases. V shed 4 bases, J shed 15 bases, and the junction held 5 bases outside the gene matches. The CDR3 is 12 residues long. Germline V gene lookup returns CDR1 SGHTS and CDR2 YDEGEE.

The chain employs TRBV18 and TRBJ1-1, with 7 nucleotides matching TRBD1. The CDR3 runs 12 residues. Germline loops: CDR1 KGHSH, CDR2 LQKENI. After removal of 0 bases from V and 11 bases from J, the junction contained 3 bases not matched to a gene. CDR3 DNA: TGTGCCAGCTCACCACCGACAGGGCGCGCTTTCTTT. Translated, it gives CASSPPTGRAFF.

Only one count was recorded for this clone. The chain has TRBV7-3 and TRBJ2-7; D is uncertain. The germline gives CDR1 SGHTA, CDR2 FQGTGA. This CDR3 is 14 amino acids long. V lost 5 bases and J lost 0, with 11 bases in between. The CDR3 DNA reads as TGTGCCAGCAGCCCGTCGGTGGACTCCTACGAGCAGTACTTC. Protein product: CASSPSVDSYEQYF. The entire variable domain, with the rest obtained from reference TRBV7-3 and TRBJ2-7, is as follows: GAGVSQTPSNKVTEKGKYVELRCDPISGHTALYWYRQSLGQGPEFLIYFQGTGAADDSGLPNDRFFAVRPEGSVSTLKIQRTERGDSAVYLCASSPSVDSYEQYFGPGTRLTVT.

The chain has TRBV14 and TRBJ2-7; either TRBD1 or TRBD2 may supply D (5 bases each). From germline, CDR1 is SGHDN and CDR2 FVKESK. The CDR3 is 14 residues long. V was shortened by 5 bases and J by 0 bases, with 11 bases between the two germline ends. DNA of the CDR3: TGTGCCAGCAGCTCCGGGACCCACTCCTACGAGCAGTACTTC. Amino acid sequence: CASSSGTHSYEQYF.

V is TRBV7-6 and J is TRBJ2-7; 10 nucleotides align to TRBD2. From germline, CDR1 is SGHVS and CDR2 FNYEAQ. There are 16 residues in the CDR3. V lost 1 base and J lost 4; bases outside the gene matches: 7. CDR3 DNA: TGTGCCAGCAGCTTAGGGCCAGCGGGAGGGACATACGAGCAGTACTTC. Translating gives CASSLGPAGGTYEQYF.

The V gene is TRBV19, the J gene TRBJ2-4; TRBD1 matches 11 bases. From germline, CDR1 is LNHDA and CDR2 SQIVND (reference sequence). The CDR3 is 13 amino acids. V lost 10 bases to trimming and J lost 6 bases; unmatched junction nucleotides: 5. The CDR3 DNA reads TGTGCCACCATGGGACAGGGGGGAAACATTCAGTACTTC. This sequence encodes CATMGQGGNIQYF.

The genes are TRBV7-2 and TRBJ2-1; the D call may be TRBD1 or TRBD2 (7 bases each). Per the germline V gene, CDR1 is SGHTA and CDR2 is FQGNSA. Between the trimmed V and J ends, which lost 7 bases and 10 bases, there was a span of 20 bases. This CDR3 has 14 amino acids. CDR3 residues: CASNQGGHLQEQFF. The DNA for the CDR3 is TGTGCCAGCAACCAGGGGGGGCACCTTCAGGAGCAGTTCTTC.

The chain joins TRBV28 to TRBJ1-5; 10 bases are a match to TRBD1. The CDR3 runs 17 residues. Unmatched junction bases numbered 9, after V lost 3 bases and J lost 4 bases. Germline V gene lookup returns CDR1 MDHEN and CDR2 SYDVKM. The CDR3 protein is CASSLGQGKPQNQPQHF. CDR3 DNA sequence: TGTGCCAGCAGTTTGGGACAGGGGAAACCCCAGAATCAGCCCCAGCATTTT.